The rows below give T cell receptor beta chains drawn from one sample of a study of read filtering for tumor transcriptome and immune sequencing. In TCRdb, the reads were re-called with MiXCR into one record per CDR3 protein. This table holds around 65,000 distinct CDR3 sequences, roughly a fifth found once. The sample was a population of CD138-negative cells sorted from bone marrow. The receptor set was obtained from a donor at least 40 years old with multiple myeloma. Both conserved end residues are part of each CDR3. D genes are given only for firm matches. Size tells how often a clone was seen (once, few, many) or the class of an expanded clone, and some rows leave it out.

V	J	size	D	DNA	CDR3
TRBV6-2/TRBV6-3	TRBJ2-7	many	NA	TGTGCCAGCAGTTACTCGGAGGGGAACGAGCAGTACTTC	CASSYSEGNEQYF
TRBV29-1	TRBJ2-1	many	TRBD2	TGCAGCGTTGAAACCCCTAGCGGGGGGTCCGGTGAGCAGTTCTTC	CSVETPSGGSGEQFF
TRBV29-1	TRBJ2-2	many	TRBD1	TGCAGCGTTGCCCCCGGGACAGGGTTAACCGGGGAGCTGTTTTTT	CSVAPGTGLTGELFF
TRBV2	TRBJ1-2	many	NA	TGTGCCAGCAGTGGGGCAGCCTTCTATGGCTACACCTTC	CASSGAAFYGYTF
TRBV5-5	TRBJ2-3	many	TRBD2	TGTGCCAGCAGCTGGCTAGCGGGGGGGACAGATACGCAGTATTTT	CASSWLAGGTDTQYF
TRBV19	TRBJ1-1	many	NA	TGTGCCAGTAGTATAGACAGGAGGAACACTGAAGCTTTCTTT	CASSIDRRNTEAFF
TRBV7-2	TRBJ1-6	many	NA	TGTGCCAGCAGCCTCGACGGGACTGCAAATTCACCCCTCCACTTT	CASSLDGTANSPLHF
TRBV18	TRBJ2-5	many	NA	TGTGCCAGCTCACAGGGGCCCCCCAACCTCCAAGAGACCCAGTACTTC	CASSQGPPNLQETQYF
TRBV2	TRBJ2-1	many	NA	TGTGCCAGCAGTGAGGAACTAGACAATGAGCAGTTCTTC	CASSEELDNEQFF
TRBV6-1	TRBJ2-3	many	NA	TGTGCCAGCAGTGCAGGTACAGGTAGCACAGATACGCAGTATTTT	CASSAGTGSTDTQYF
TRBV14	TRBJ2-3	many	NA	TGTGCCAGCAGCCAAGGGTGGAGTGAGGCTAGCTCCCTTTTGGCAGATACGCAGTATTTT	CASSQGWSEASSLLADTQYF
TRBV4-1	TRBJ2-2	many	NA	TGCGCCAGCAGCCGGGACTCAAACACCGGGGAGCTGTTTTTT	CASSRDSNTGELFF
TRBV20-1	TRBJ1-3	many	NA	TGCAGTGCTAGAGACTTTCAGGGCCCCTCTGGAAACACCATATATTTT	CSARDFQGPSGNTIYF
TRBV20-1	TRBJ2-3	many	TRBD2	TGCAGTGCTGGGACTAGTCCGACGGATACGCAGTATTTT	CSAGTSPTDTQYF
TRBV29-1	TRBJ2-2	many	TRBD2	TGCAGCGTTGAAGGGACTAGCGGGAGAGAGACCGGGGAGCTGTTTTTT	CSVEGTSGRETGELFF
TRBV5-1	TRBJ2-1	few	TRBD1	TGCGCCAGCAGGGGACAGGGTGAGGATGAGCAGTTCTTC	CASRGQGEDEQFF
TRBV28	TRBJ2-2	many	NA	TGTGCCAGCAGCTTACCGGGACGACAGCTGTTTTTT	CASSLPGRQLFF
TRBV7-8	TRBJ1-2	many	NA	TGTGCCAGCAGCTCTGGGGCCAACTATGGCTACACCTTC	CASSSGANYGYTF
TRBV20-1	TRBJ2-7	many	NA	TGCAGTGCTAGCCCCCCGGGCTCCGCCTACGAGCAGTACTTC	CSASPPGSAYEQYF
TRBV14	TRBJ2-2	NA	TRBD2	TGTGCCAGCAGCCCGGGACTAGCGGGCCCCACCGGGGAGCTGTTTTTT	CASSPGLAGPTGELFF
TRBV24-1	TRBJ2-6	many	NA	TGTGCCACCAGTGACCCCGGACAGACCTCTGGGGCCAACGTCCTGACTTTC	CATSDPGQTSGANVLTF
TRBV29-1	TRBJ2-1	NA	NA	TGCAGCGTTGAATACTGGCGGGTGCCCTACCATGAGCAGTTCTTC	CSVEYWRVPYHEQFF
TRBV3-1	TRBJ2-5	NA	NA	TGTGCCAGCAGCCAAGGCCCCCAAGAGACCCAGTACTTC	CASSQGPQETQYF
TRBV7-9	TRBJ2-5	many	NA	TGTGCCAGCAGCTTAGGCGTGGTCGAGACCCAGTACTTC	CASSLGVVETQYF
TRBV20-1	TRBJ2-1	many	TRBD2	TGCAGTGCTAGAGATCGACTAGCGGGAGCCTACAATGAGCAGTTCTTC	CSARDRLAGAYNEQFF
TRBV2	TRBJ2-1	few	TRBD2	TGTGCCAGCAGGACTAGCGGCTACAATGAGCAGTTCTTC	CASRTSGYNEQFF